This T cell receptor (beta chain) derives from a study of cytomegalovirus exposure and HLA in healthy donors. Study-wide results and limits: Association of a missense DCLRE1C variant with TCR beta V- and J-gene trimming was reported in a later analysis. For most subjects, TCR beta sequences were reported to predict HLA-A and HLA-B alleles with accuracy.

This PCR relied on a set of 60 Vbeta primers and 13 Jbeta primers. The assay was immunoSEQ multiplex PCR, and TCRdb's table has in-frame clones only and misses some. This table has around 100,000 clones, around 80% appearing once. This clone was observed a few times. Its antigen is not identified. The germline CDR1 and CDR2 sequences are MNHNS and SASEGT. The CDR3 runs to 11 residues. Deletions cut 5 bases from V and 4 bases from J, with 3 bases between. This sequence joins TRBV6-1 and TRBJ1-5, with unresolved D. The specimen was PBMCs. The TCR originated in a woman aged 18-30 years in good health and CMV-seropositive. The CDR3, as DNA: TGTGCCAGCAGTTATAATCAGCCCCAGCATTTT. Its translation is CASSYNQPQHF.